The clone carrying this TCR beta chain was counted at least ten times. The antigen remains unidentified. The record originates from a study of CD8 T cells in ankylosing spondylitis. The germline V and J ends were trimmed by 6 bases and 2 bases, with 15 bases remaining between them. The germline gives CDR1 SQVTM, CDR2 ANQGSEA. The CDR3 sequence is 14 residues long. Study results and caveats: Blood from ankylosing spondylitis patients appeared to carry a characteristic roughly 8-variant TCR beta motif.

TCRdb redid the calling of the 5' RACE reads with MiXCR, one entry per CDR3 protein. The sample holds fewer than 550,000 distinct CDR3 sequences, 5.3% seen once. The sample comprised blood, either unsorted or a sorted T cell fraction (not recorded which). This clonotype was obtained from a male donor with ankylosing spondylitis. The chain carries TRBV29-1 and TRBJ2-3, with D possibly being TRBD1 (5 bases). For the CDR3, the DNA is TGCAGCGTAGGCGGACACTTAGCCACAGATACGCAGTATTTT. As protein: CSVGGHLATDTQYF.